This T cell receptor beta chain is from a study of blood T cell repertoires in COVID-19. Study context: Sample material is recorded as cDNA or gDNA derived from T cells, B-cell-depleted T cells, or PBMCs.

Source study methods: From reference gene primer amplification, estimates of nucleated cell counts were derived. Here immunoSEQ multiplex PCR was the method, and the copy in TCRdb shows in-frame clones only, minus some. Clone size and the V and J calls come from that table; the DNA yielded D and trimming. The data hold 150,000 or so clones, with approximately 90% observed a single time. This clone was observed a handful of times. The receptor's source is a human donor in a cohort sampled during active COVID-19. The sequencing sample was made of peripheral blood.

CDR3 residues: CASSWDRITGELFF. Here the CDR3 DNA reads TGTGCCAGCAGCTGGGACAGGATCACCGGGGAGCTGTTTTTT. The chain is built from TRBV7-8 and TRBJ2-2; 8 positions match TRBD1. Germline CDR1 is SGHVS and CDR2 is FQNEAQ. The J segment lost 4 bases and the V segment lost 4 bases, leaving 2 bases of the junction unmatched. This CDR3 contains 14 residues.